The subject of this entry is one TCR beta chain. Original data processing: Quantification of nucleated cells was approximated via reference gene primer amplification. Assay used: immunoSEQ multiplex PCR; TCRdb lists only in-frame clones, some missing. For V, J and clone size, that table is used; D and trimming come from the DNA. The sample records 70,000 to 100,000 clones, 90% being singletons. The data stem from a study of blood T cell repertoires in COVID-19. Study-wide context: Samples came from the United States, Italy and Spain, spanning acute and convalescent COVID-19. PBMCs, B-cell-depleted T cells, or T cells were the source of the cDNA or gDNA that made up the material.

This CDR3 is built from 15 residues. Germline CDR1 is SNHLY and CDR2 is FYNNEI. Trimming at V came to 5 bases and at J to 6 bases, leaving 10 bases not matched to a gene. The sample taken for sequencing was peripheral blood. This receptor was obtained from a woman aged 80 or older with active or convalescent COVID-19. The chain couples TRBV2 to TRBJ2-7; 10 bases align to TRBD1. Here the CDR3 DNA reads TGTGCCAGCAGTATAAGGGGGACAGGGGTGTCCGAGCAGTACTTC. Translated: CASSIRGTGVSEQYF.